This is a list of T cell receptor beta chains from one sample in a study of shared clonotypes between healthy human individuals. TCRdb's table, derived via immunoSEQ multiplex PCR, lists solely in-frame clones and lacks some. The sample holds 470,000 or so clones, about 85% seen once. The sequenced sample was PBMCs. The receptor set was obtained from a woman in her thirties or forties in good health. Some clones in this sample may be carry-over from other donors' samples. Each CDR3 is given without its conserved first and last residue. A D gene is named only where the DNA matches it firmly.

D gene: -
J gene: TRBJ2-1
CDR3 length: 12
V gene: TRBV28
CDR3 protein: ASSLRGSYNEQF

D gene: -
J gene: TRBJ2-2
CDR3 length: 14
V gene: TRBV7-9
CDR3 protein: ASSLAQQGNTGELF

D gene: -
J gene: TRBJ2-5
CDR3 length: 11
V gene: TRBV29-1
CDR3 protein: SVEVGGDETQY

D gene: -
J gene: TRBJ2-7
CDR3 length: 9
V gene: TRBV2
CDR3 protein: ASRISYEQY

D gene: TRBD2
J gene: TRBJ2-1
CDR3 length: 15
V gene: TRBV7-2
CDR3 protein: ASSEAPASGIYNEQF

D gene: -
J gene: TRBJ1-4
CDR3 length: 11
V gene: TRBV2
CDR3 protein: ASRDTGGEKLF

D gene: TRBD2
J gene: TRBJ2-3
CDR3 length: 18
V gene: TRBV4-1
CDR3 protein: ASSQEFLPVLAGDTDTQY

D gene: TRBD1
J gene: TRBJ2-2
CDR3 length: 15
V gene: TRBV5-1
CDR3 protein: ASSPLRGDRVPGELF

D gene: -
J gene: TRBJ2-3
CDR3 length: 11
V gene: TRBV27
CDR3 protein: ASSEGSTDTQY

D gene: TRBD1
J gene: TRBJ1-3
CDR3 length: 13
V gene: TRBV28
CDR3 protein: ASSEQGSSGNTIY

D gene: -
J gene: TRBJ2-5
CDR3 length: 15
V gene: TRBV11-2
CDR3 protein: ASSLDVRDALGETQY

D gene: TRBD2
J gene: TRBJ2-7
CDR3 length: 14
V gene: TRBV5-1
CDR3 protein: ASSLAGAGAVNEQY

D gene: -
J gene: TRBJ2-5
CDR3 length: 16
V gene: TRBV5-6
CDR3 protein: ASSPLTLKLVSQETQY

D gene: TRBD1
J gene: TRBJ1-5
CDR3 length: 15
V gene: TRBV4-2
CDR3 protein: ASSPNFGTGGGQPQH

D gene: TRBD2
J gene: TRBJ2-7
CDR3 length: 13
V gene: TRBV28
CDR3 protein: ASSLGAGGPHEQY

D gene: TRBD1
J gene: TRBJ2-7
CDR3 length: 14
V gene: TRBV18
CDR3 protein: ASSERDSNPVYEQY

D gene: TRBD2
J gene: TRBJ2-7
CDR3 length: 13
V gene: TRBV30
CDR3 protein: AWSGKAGRLYEQY

D gene: TRBD2
J gene: TRBJ2-1
CDR3 length: 13
V gene: TRBV6-5
CDR3 protein: ASSSVGTRSHEQF

D gene: TRBD2
J gene: TRBJ2-3
CDR3 length: 13
V gene: TRBV7-2
CDR3 protein: ASSSSSGSILTQY

D gene: -
J gene: TRBJ1-4
CDR3 length: 14
V gene: TRBV18
CDR3 protein: ASSQGPGGLDEKLF

D gene: -
J gene: TRBJ1-4
CDR3 length: 15
V gene: TRBV18
CDR3 protein: ASSPGRQLGSNEKLF

D gene: -
J gene: TRBJ2-3
CDR3 length: 15
V gene: TRBV7-9
CDR3 protein: ASSLKTQGISTDTQY

D gene: -
J gene: TRBJ2-5
CDR3 length: 12
V gene: TRBV11-3
CDR3 protein: ASSLGRYQETQY

D gene: TRBD1
J gene: TRBJ1-1
CDR3 length: 16
V gene: TRBV29-1
CDR3 protein: SVEGAEGQGAWRTEAF

D gene: -
J gene: TRBJ1-1
CDR3 length: 11
V gene: TRBV29-1
CDR3 protein: SGAGQLNTEAF

D gene: TRBD1
J gene: TRBJ1-4
CDR3 length: 14
V gene: TRBV19
CDR3 protein: ASSSRRDRKGEKLF

D gene: TRBD2
J gene: TRBJ2-1
CDR3 length: 15
V gene: TRBV19
CDR3 protein: ASSIRWEREGYNEQF

D gene: -
J gene: TRBJ2-1
CDR3 length: 13
V gene: TRBV6-5
CDR3 protein: ASRLTLSSGGEQF

D gene: -
J gene: TRBJ1-5
CDR3 length: 11
V gene: TRBV28
CDR3 protein: ASSLGSNQPQH

D gene: -
J gene: TRBJ1-5
CDR3 length: 15
V gene: TRBV28
CDR3 protein: ASSLLSTAKHNQPQH

D gene: TRBD2
J gene: TRBJ2-7
CDR3 length: 13
V gene: TRBV29-1
CDR3 protein: SVLGLAGGAYEQY

D gene: -
J gene: TRBJ1-4
CDR3 length: 12
V gene: TRBV10-3
CDR3 protein: AISTGAGDEKLF

D gene: TRBD2
J gene: TRBJ2-1
CDR3 length: 14
V gene: TRBV6-1
CDR3 protein: ASSALAGGGSDEQF

D gene: TRBD2
J gene: TRBJ2-1
CDR3 length: 14
V gene: TRBV14
CDR3 protein: ASSQVSGSSYNEQF

D gene: -
J gene: TRBJ2-1
CDR3 length: 8
V gene: TRBV28
CDR3 protein: ASSGNEQF

D gene: TRBD2
J gene: TRBJ2-7
CDR3 length: 12
V gene: TRBV27
CDR3 protein: ASKEGGSSYEQY

D gene: -
J gene: TRBJ2-7
CDR3 length: 10
V gene: TRBV28
CDR3 protein: ASRGDPYEQY

D gene: TRBD2
J gene: TRBJ2-1
CDR3 length: 14
V gene: TRBV5-1
CDR3 protein: ASTSGGLAGTNEQF

D gene: -
J gene: TRBJ2-5
CDR3 length: 12
V gene: TRBV11-2
CDR3 protein: ASSLGQIQETQY

D gene: TRBD2
J gene: TRBJ2-3
CDR3 length: 14
V gene: TRBV18
CDR3 protein: ASSPRREISTDTQY

D gene: -
J gene: TRBJ1-4
CDR3 length: 12
V gene: TRBV7-3
CDR3 protein: ASSLGPGDEKLF

D gene: TRBD1
J gene: TRBJ1-1
CDR3 length: 11
V gene: TRBV9
CDR3 protein: ASRRDRNTEAF

D gene: -
J gene: TRBJ1-1
CDR3 length: 13
V gene: TRBV29-1
CDR3 protein: SVGAGWGMNTEAF

D gene: -
J gene: TRBJ1-5
CDR3 length: 13
V gene: TRBV28
CDR3 protein: ASSLGGNSNQPQH

D gene: -
J gene: TRBJ2-2
CDR3 length: 12
V gene: TRBV9
CDR3 protein: ASGSLWAGGELF

D gene: -
J gene: TRBJ2-1
CDR3 length: 11
V gene: TRBV30
CDR3 protein: AWSVADGNEQF

D gene: -
J gene: TRBJ2-4
CDR3 length: 14
V gene: TRBV2
CDR3 protein: ASSEVRWGLGNIQY

D gene: -
J gene: TRBJ1-2
CDR3 length: 12
V gene: TRBV19
CDR3 protein: ASRGGGRNYGYT

D gene: TRBD2
J gene: TRBJ2-5
CDR3 length: 14
V gene: TRBV5-1
CDR3 protein: ASSLQGGGERETQY

D gene: TRBD2
J gene: TRBJ2-7
CDR3 length: 11
V gene: TRBV7-8
CDR3 protein: ASVGGRSYEQY

D gene: -
J gene: TRBJ1-5
CDR3 length: 11
V gene: TRBV13
CDR3 protein: ASSLRGLGPQH